This TCR beta chain stems from a study of T cells in Graves' hyperthyroidism and ophthalmopathy. Study-wide findings and caveats: Blood also carried most thyroid clonotypes expanded above 0.001. Ophthalmopathy and stable hyperthyroidism were told apart by a 13 V-J model.

This clonotype was counted ten times or more. Its antigen remains unidentified. These patients, aged 18 to 65, had recently diagnosed hyperthyroidism lasting under 2 months. Together with thyroid ultrasound, orbital computed tomography, serum thyroxine and TRAb, clinical symptoms were used for diagnoses. The CDR3 runs to 11 residues. The V gene's germline CDR1 is SGHVS and CDR2 FQNEAQ. Deletions cut 3 bases from V and 7 bases from J, with 3 bases between. TCR beta CDR3 regions were amplified from RNA transcripts. The HTBI primer set drove a first-round RT-PCR of the TCR CDR3. TCRdb re-called the multiplex PCR reads with MiXCR, one entry per CDR3 protein. The sample shows fewer than 650,000 distinct CDR3 sequences, approximately 15% of them seen only once.

This receptor was obtained from a middle-aged woman with Graves' hyperthyroidism. The sequencing input was blood. The chain uses TRBV7-8 and TRBJ2-2; unclear D gene. The CDR3 coding sequence is TGTGCCAGCAGCTTCCTCGGGGAGCTGTTTTTT. It specifies CASSFLGELFF.